This T cell receptor beta chain was retrieved from a study of T cells in Graves' hyperthyroidism and ophthalmopathy. Study-level results: Clonotypes that were expanded in thyroid above 0.001 mostly appeared in blood too.

Thyroid ultrasound and orbital computed tomography, with clinical symptoms and serum thyroxine and TRAb, informed diagnoses. The authors took PBMCs from 7.5 to 10 ml fresh peripheral blood. Amplified regions were TCR beta CDR3 sequences from RNA transcripts. RT-PCR in the first round (using the HTBI primer set) targeted the TCR CDR3. Via MiXCR, TCRdb re-called the multiplex PCR reads, giving one row per CDR3 protein. Of around 760,000 distinct CDR3 sequences listed, roughly a third were seen once; the top ten hold around 30%. In regard to this clonotype: The target antigen is unknown.

CDR1 MNHNY and CDR2 SVGAGI come from the germline V gene (reference sequence). Trimming shortened V by 5 bases and J by 4 bases, and 18 bases separated the two germline ends. The CDR3 totals 16 residues. The receptor's source is a woman in her 40s with Graves' hyperthyroidism. Sequencing was done on a sample of blood. The chain recombines TRBV6-6 with TRBJ1-3; TRBD1 might be the D (5 bases). CDR3 DNA: TGTGCCAGCAGTGAAGAATCCAGGGCGGCCGGAAACACCATATATTTT. Encoded protein: CASSEESRAAGNTIYF.